A selection of T cell receptor beta chains follows, all from one sample in a study of blood T cell repertoires in COVID-19. The protocol was immunoSEQ multiplex PCR, while the TCRdb copy is restricted to in-frame clones and leaves out a portion. This table holds around 230,000 clones, over 75% found once. Input material: peripheral blood. The source is a man between 50 and 59 years old with COVID-19, enrolled during active disease. The CDR3 runs from the conserved cysteine through the conserved F or W. A D gene is named only where the DNA matches it firmly. Some rows have no size entry. The others give once, few or many, or a class for an expanded clone.

13	once	TRBV14	TRBJ1-2	TRBD1	CASSERTGHWYTF	TGTGCCAGCAGCGAGCGGACAGGGCACTGGTACACCTTC
12	NA	TRBV29-1	TRBJ2-7	NA	CSVVSVSYEQYF	TGCAGCGTTGTGTCGGTCTCCTACGAGCAGTACTTC
16	NA	TRBV18	TRBJ1-1	NA	CASSPQDTLLNTEAFF	TGTGCCAGCTCACCACAGGACACATTGCTGAACACTGAAGCTTTCTTT
13	NA	TRBV6-5	TRBJ1-2	NA	CASRKGVEGGYTF	TGTGCCAGCAGGAAGGGCGTGGAGGGAGGCTACACCTTC
15	NA	TRBV9	TRBJ1-3	NA	CASSVAAEARNTIYF	TGTGCCAGCAGCGTAGCCGCTGAGGCTAGAAACACCATATATTTT
15	NA	TRBV27	TRBJ2-1	TRBD1	CASSSDREIYNEQFF	TGTGCCAGCAGTAGTGACAGGGAAATTTACAATGAGCAGTTCTTC
14	NA	TRBV28	TRBJ2-1	TRBD1	CASRGQGLGNEQFF	TGTGCCAGCAGGGGACAGGGTCTCGGCAATGAGCAGTTCTTC
14	NA	TRBV9	TRBJ2-3	NA	CASNGQYSTDTQYF	TGTGCCAGCAACGGACAGTACAGCACAGATACGCAGTATTTT
13	NA	TRBV11-2	TRBJ2-7	TRBD2	CASSPPGHSGGYF	TGTGCCAGCAGTCCCCCGGGGCACTCGGGGGGGTACTTC
15	NA	TRBV4-1	TRBJ2-3	NA	CASSRVTGSTDTQYF	TGCGCCAGCAGCCGCGTAACAGGGAGCACAGATACGCAGTATTTT
14	NA	TRBV15	TRBJ2-7	TRBD2	CATSRGGLVGEQYF	TGTGCCACCAGCAGGGGGGGACTAGTAGGCGAGCAGTACTTC
13	NA	TRBV12-3/TRBV12-4	TRBJ1-5	TRBD1	CASKGAQNQPQHF	TGTGCCAGCAAGGGGGCCCAGAATCAGCCCCAGCATTTT
14	NA	TRBV7-3	TRBJ2-5	TRBD1	CASSITGGGETQYF	TGTGCCAGCAGCATAACAGGGGGCGGGGAGACCCAGTACTTC
15	once	TRBV2	TRBJ1-4	TRBD1	CASSERTGGGEKLFF	TGTGCCAGCAGTGAAAGGACAGGGGGCGGTGAAAAACTGTTTTTT
14	NA	TRBV3-1/TRBV3-2	TRBJ1-1	TRBD1	CASSQRDSNTEAFF	TGTGCCAGCAGCCAAAGGGACAGCAACACTGAAGCTTTCTTT
16	few	TRBV7-9	TRBJ2-1	TRBD2	CASSPGLGGSIDEQFF	TGTGCCAGCAGCCCCGGGTTAGGCGGGAGTATCGATGAGCAGTTCTTC
15	NA	TRBV27	TRBJ1-5	NA	CASSPIGYSNQPQHF	TGTGCCAGCAGTCCCATCGGGTATAGCAATCAGCCCCAGCATTTT
17	NA	TRBV5-6	TRBJ2-1	TRBD2	CASSLGRAGSSYNEQFF	TGTGCCAGCAGCTTGGGACGAGCGGGAAGCTCCTACAATGAGCAGTTCTTC
14	NA	TRBV5-4	TRBJ2-7	NA	CASSLEWGEVEQYF	TGTGCCAGCAGCTTGGAGTGGGGAGAAGTAGAGCAGTACTTC
15	NA	TRBV5-1	TRBJ1-6	NA	CASSLASGENSPLHF	TGCGCCAGCAGCTTGGCCTCGGGGGAGAATTCACCCCTCCACTTT
16	NA	TRBV5-1	TRBJ2-5	TRBD1	CASSQGTGVPQETQYF	TGCGCCAGCAGCCAGGGGACAGGGGTCCCCCAAGAGACCCAGTACTTC
14	NA	TRBV28	TRBJ2-1	TRBD2	CASIRGGSYNEQFF	TGTGCCAGCATCCGGGGGGGATCCTACAATGAGCAGTTCTTC
17	once	TRBV7-6	TRBJ2-7	TRBD2	CASSPSGIGTAIYEQYF	TGTGCCAGCAGCCCTAGCGGGATTGGGACAGCCATCTACGAGCAGTACTTC
15	NA	TRBV27	TRBJ1-2	NA	CASSPGDPANYGYTF	TGTGCCAGCAGTCCGGGTGACCCAGCTAACTATGGCTACACCTTC
14	NA	TRBV20-1	TRBJ1-4	NA	CSASTGTRNEKLFF	TGCAGTGCTAGTACCGGGACACGCAATGAAAAACTGTTTTTT
16	NA	TRBV5-1	TRBJ2-2	TRBD2	CASRSAGGVSTGELFF	TGCGCCAGCCGCTCCGCGGGGGGCGTGAGCACCGGGGAGCTGTTTTTT
15	NA	TRBV24-1	TRBJ2-3	NA	CATNDAGRSTDTQYF	TGTGCCACCAATGACGCAGGAAGAAGCACAGATACGCAGTATTTT
14	NA	TRBV19	TRBJ2-2	NA	CASNIPGGPGELFF	TGTGCCAGTAACATCCCAGGGGGGCCCGGGGAGCTGTTTTTT
13	NA	TRBV7-2	TRBJ2-5	TRBD1	CASSFDRAETQYF	TGTGCCAGCAGCTTTGACAGGGCGGAGACCCAGTACTTC
15	NA	TRBV4-3	TRBJ1-1	NA	CASSRSVNPNTEAFF	TGCGCCAGCAGCCGAAGCGTAAACCCCAACACTGAAGCTTTCTTT
13	NA	TRBV30	TRBJ1-5	NA	CAWSRQDNQPQHF	TGTGCCTGGAGTCGGCAGGACAATCAGCCCCAGCATTTT
16	NA	TRBV11-2	TRBJ1-5	TRBD1	CASSLGQGGGNQPQHF	TGTGCCAGCAGTTTAGGACAGGGAGGTGGCAATCAGCCCCAGCATTTT
14	once	TRBV30	TRBJ2-7	NA	CAWSVRPGSYEQYF	TGTGCCTGGAGTGTACGCCCAGGCTCCTACGAGCAGTACTTC
15	NA	TRBV6-5	TRBJ2-1	NA	CASSSRAGSYNEQFF	TGTGCCAGCAGTTCCAGGGCGGGGTCGTACAATGAGCAGTTCTTC
13	NA	TRBV11-2	TRBJ1-1	NA	CASRLRLNTEAFF	TGTGCCAGCAGGTTACGTCTAAACACTGAAGCTTTCTTT
14	NA	TRBV5-1	TRBJ2-1	NA	CASSFRDKTDEQFF	TGCGCCAGCAGCTTTCGAGACAAGACGGATGAGCAGTTCTTC
13	NA	TRBV6-6	TRBJ2-7	NA	CASTFGVSYEQYF	TGTGCCAGCACCTTCGGGGTATCCTACGAGCAGTACTTC